The rows below give T cell receptor beta chains drawn from one sample of a study of blood T cell repertoires in COVID-19. Clones were read by immunoSEQ multiplex PCR, and TCRdb kept only the in-frame ones, dropping some. The sample includes 150,000 or so clones, around 78% of them seen just once. The sample comprised peripheral blood. These receptor sequences come from a woman older than 75 with active or convalescent COVID-19. Both conserved end residues are part of each CDR3. The D gene is left open where the match is weak. Clone size is not always given. Where it is, it says once, few, many or a class for expanded clones.

cdr3_nt	cdr3_aa	cdr3_length	d_call	v_call	j_call	clone_size
TGTGCCAGCAGCCAAGATTCAGGGTCACTTAGCGAAAAACTGTTTTTT	CASSQDSGSLSEKLFF	16	-	TRBV3-1/TRBV3-2	TRBJ1-4	-
TGCGCCAGCAGTCGGGACAGGGCCTCCAACTATGGCTACACCTTC	CASSRDRASNYGYTF	15	TRBD1	TRBV5-1	TRBJ1-2	-
TGTGCCAGCAGCTTCTACAGGAGTGCCCGCTCCGGAAACACCATATATTTT	CASSFYRSARSGNTIYF	17	-	TRBV13	TRBJ1-3	few
TGCGCCAGCAGCTTAGGGACAGGGCAAACTGAAGCTTTCTTT	CASSLGTGQTEAFF	14	TRBD1	TRBV5-1	TRBJ1-1	-
TGTGCCAGCAGCGTCCCATTGGGACAGGGGACGGGCGAGCAGTACTTC	CASSVPLGQGTGEQYF	16	TRBD1	TRBV7-8	TRBJ2-7	-
TGTGCCAGCCTAACTCCGGGACAGATGACTGAAGCTTTCTTT	CASLTPGQMTEAFF	14	TRBD1	TRBV6-5	TRBJ1-1	-
TGTGCCAGCACTACGGACAGGGGATCCTACGAGCAGTACTTC	CASTTDRGSYEQYF	14	TRBD1	TRBV2	TRBJ2-7	once
TGTGCCAGCACCATACCCCCGGGCGGGGGGTACCAAGAGACCCAGTACTTC	CASTIPPGGGYQETQYF	17	TRBD2	TRBV6-9	TRBJ2-5	-
TGTGCCAGCAGACCCGGGACTAGGGGTGAGACCCAGTACTTC	CASRPGTRGETQYF	14	TRBD2	TRBV28	TRBJ2-5	-
TGTGCCAGCAGTTTAGGAGGGAATGAAAAACTGTTTTTT	CASSLGGNEKLFF	13	-	TRBV28	TRBJ1-4	-
TGTGCCACCAGCAGGAGGACAGGGGGCTCCTACGAGCAGTACTTC	CATSRRTGGSYEQYF	15	TRBD1	TRBV15	TRBJ2-7	-
TGCGCCAGCAGCTTGGCTGGTACAGGGGTCACAGATACGCAGTATTTT	CASSLAGTGVTDTQYF	16	TRBD1	TRBV5-1	TRBJ2-3	few
TGTGCCAGCAGCGACCGCAGCAGGGAATATGGCTACACCTTC	CASSDRSREYGYTF	14	-	TRBV7-2	TRBJ1-2	-
TGCGCCAGCAGCATGGAGGGGGCTGGGGCCAACGTCCTGACTTTC	CASSMEGAGANVLTF	15	-	TRBV5-1	TRBJ2-6	-